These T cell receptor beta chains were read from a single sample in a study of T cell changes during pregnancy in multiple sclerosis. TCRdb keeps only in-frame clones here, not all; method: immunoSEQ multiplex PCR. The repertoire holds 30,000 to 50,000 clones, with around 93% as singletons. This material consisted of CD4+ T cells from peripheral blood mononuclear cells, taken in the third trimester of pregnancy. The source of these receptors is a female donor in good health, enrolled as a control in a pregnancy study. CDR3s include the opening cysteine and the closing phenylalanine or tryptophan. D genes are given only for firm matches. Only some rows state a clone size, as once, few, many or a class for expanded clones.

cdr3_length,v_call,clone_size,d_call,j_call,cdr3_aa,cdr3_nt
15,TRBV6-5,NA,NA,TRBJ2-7,CASSYPSSGYYEQYF,TGTGCCAGCAGTTACCCCTCGTCGGGATACTACGAGCAGTACTTC
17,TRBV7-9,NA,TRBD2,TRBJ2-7,CASSSPRLAGGAYEQYF,TGTGCCAGCAGCTCCCCTCGACTAGCGGGAGGTGCCTACGAGCAGTACTTC
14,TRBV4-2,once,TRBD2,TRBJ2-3,CASSEREGADTQYF,TGTGCCAGCAGCGAGCGGGAGGGCGCAGATACGCAGTATTTT
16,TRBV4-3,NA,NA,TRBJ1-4,CASSQSRGAWDEKLFF,TGCGCCAGCAGCCAGTCCCGGGGGGCTTGGGATGAAAAACTGTTTTTT
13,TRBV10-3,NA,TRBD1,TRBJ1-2,CARRRGLLDGYTF,TGTGCCCGACGGAGGGGGCTCCTTGATGGCTACACCTTC
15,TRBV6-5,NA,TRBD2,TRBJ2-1,CASSYSSGRANEQFF,TGTGCCAGCAGTTACTCTAGCGGGAGGGCCAATGAGCAGTTCTTC
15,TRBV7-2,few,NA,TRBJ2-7,CASSGGLPTAYEQYF,TGTGCCAGCAGCGGGGGACTGCCAACCGCCTACGAGCAGTACTTC
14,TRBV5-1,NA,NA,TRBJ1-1,CASSSSGFDTEAFF,TGCGCCAGCAGCTCGTCGGGGTTTGACACTGAAGCTTTCTTT
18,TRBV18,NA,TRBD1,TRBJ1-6,CASSPTVLRDRGRSPLHF,TGTGCCAGCTCACCCACCGTGCTCCGGGACAGGGGGCGTTCACCCCTCCACTTT
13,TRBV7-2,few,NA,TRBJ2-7,CASSLEQDYEQYF,TGTGCCAGCAGCTTAGAGCAGGACTACGAGCAGTACTTC
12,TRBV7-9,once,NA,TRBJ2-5,CASTLSAETQYF,TGTGCCAGCACCCTTTCAGCGGAGACCCAGTACTTC
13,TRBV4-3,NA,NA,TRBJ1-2,CASSQATNYGYTF,TGCGCCAGCAGCCAAGCAACTAACTATGGCTACACCTTC
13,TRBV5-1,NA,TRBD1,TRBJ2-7,CASSWGQGGEQYF,TGCGCCAGCAGCTGGGGACAGGGGGGCGAGCAGTACTTC
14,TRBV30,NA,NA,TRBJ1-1,CAWSFGRGKAEAFF,TGTGCCTGGAGTTTCGGTAGGGGGAAGGCTGAAGCTTTCTTT
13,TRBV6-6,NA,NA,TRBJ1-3,CASSPRSGNTIYF,TGTGCCAGCAGTCCGAGATCTGGAAACACCATATATTTT